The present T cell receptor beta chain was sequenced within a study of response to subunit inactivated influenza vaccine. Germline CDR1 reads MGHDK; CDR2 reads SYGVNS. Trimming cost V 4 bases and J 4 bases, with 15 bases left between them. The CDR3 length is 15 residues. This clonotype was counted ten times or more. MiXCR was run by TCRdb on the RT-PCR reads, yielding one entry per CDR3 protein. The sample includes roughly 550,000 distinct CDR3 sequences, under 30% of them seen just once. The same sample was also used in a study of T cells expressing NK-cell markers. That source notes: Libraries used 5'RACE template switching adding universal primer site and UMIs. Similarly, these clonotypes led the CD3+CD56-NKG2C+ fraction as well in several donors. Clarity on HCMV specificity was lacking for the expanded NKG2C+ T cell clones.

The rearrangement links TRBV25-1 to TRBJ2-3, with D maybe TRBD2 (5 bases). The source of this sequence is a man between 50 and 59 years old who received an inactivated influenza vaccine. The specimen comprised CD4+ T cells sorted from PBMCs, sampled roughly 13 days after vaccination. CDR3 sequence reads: CASSGVSTRSDTQYF. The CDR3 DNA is TGTGCCAGCAGTGGAGTTTCAACTAGATCAGATACGCAGTATTTT. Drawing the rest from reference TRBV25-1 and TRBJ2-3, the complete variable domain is EADIYQTPRYLVIGTGKKITLECSQTMGHDKMYWYQQDPGMELHLIHYSYGVNSTEKGDLSSESTVSRIRTEHFPLTLESARPSHTSQYLCASSGVSTRSDTQYFGPGTRLTVL.